These 11 T cell receptor beta chains share one sample of origin, sequenced in a study of shared clonotypes between healthy human individuals. The protocol was immunoSEQ multiplex PCR, while the TCRdb copy is restricted to in-frame clones and leaves out a portion. The table lists hundreds of thousands of clones, 90% to 96% of them singletons. Material: naive CD4+ T cells sorted from blood. Subset: CD45RA+ positively selected. These TCRs come from a woman aged 25 to 45 in good health.

V gene TRBV19 combines with J gene TRBJ2-7; D perhaps matches TRBD1 (5 bases). The germline V gene encodes CDR1 LNHDA and CDR2 SQIVND (reference sequence). V was trimmed by 7 bases and J by 2 bases, leaving 15 bases between them. CDR3 size: 14 residues. CDR3 sequence (DNA): TGTGCCAGTAACCGCAGGGCAGGGCCCTACGAGCAGTACTTC. It codes for CASNRRAGPYEQYF.

This clone was seen a handful of times. The CDR3 reads CASSTRGQPQHF. Written as DNA, the CDR3 is TGTGCCAGCAGTACCAGGGGCCAGCCCCAGCATTTT. This chain uses TRBV28 with TRBJ1-5; TRBD1 might be the D (6 bases). The V and J ends lost 5 bases and 7 bases respectively, with 9 bases between them. Germline CDR1 is MDHEN and CDR2 is SYDVKM. The CDR3 contains 12 residues.

The rearrangement uses TRBV19 and TRBJ1-1, with a tentative D call TRBD1 (5 bases). The CDR3 length is 14 residues. Germline CDR1 and CDR2: LNHDA and SQIVND (reference sequence). V was cut by 5 bases and J by 4 bases, with 14 bases left in between. CDR3 region: CASSPWGGSTEAFF. The CDR3 DNA reads as TGTGCCAGTAGTCCGTGGGGGGGGAGCACTGAAGCTTTCTTT.

The chain uses TRBV27 and TRBJ2-3, with TRBD2 identical over 9 bases. The ends lost 1 base at V and 6 bases at J; junction bases unmatched: 11. This CDR3 is 17 amino acids long. The germline V gene encodes CDR1 MNHEY and CDR2 SMNVEV (reference sequence). CDR3 sequence (DNA): TGTGCCAGCAGTTTATGGACTAGCGACAAACCCACTGATACGCAGTATTTT. Its protein is CASSLWTSDKPTDTQYF.

The gene calls are TRBV11-2 and TRBJ2-1; 8 positions agree with TRBD2. CDR3 size: 15 residues. Germline V gives CDR1 SGHAT, CDR2 FQNNGV. V was pared by 5 bases and J by 7 bases, with 10 bases of the junction left unmatched. As DNA, the CDR3 is TGTGCCAGCAGCCTGAGCGGGAGAGTGGGGAATGAGCAGTTCTTC. Translating gives CASSLSGRVGNEQFF.

V usage is TRBV5-3 and J usage is TRBJ2-7; weak D call: TRBD2 (6 bases). TRBV5-3 is an ORF, and what it does is uncertain. V was shortened by 4 bases and J by 4 bases, with 12 bases between the two germline ends. The CDR3 has 13 residues. The chain's CDR3 is CARSPAGWYEQYF. Written as DNA, the CDR3 is TGTGCCAGAAGCCCGGCGGGGTGGTACGAGCAGTACTTC.

For the CDR3, the DNA is TGTGCCAGCAGTCCCCGTGGGAGCGGGTTAACCTACGAGCAGTACTTC. It specifies CASSPRGSGLTYEQYF. The chain is built from TRBV28 and TRBJ2-7, with D perhaps TRBD2 (6 bases). The length of the CDR3 is 16 residues. V was clipped by 5 bases and J by 2 bases, with 19 bases between them. Germline V lookup: CDR1 MDHEN, CDR2 SYDVKM.

This clone was recorded once. The rearrangement links TRBV5-4 to TRBJ2-1; D is perhaps TRBD2 (5 bases). The germline V gene encodes CDR1 SGHNT and CDR2 YYREEE (reference sequence). This CDR3 spans 16 amino acids. V was clipped by 4 bases and J by 2 bases, with 16 bases between them. The CDR3 protein is CASSGRVLTPYNEQFF. The DNA of the CDR3 is TGTGCCAGCAGCGGGAGAGTCCTGACACCCTACAATGAGCAGTTCTTC.

This chain links TRBV7-2 with TRBJ1-5, with D uncertain. V lost 2 bases and J 2 bases, leaving 10 bases between the germline ends. The length of the CDR3 is 15 residues. CDR1 and CDR2 from the germline V gene are SGHTA and FQGNSA. This CDR3 is CASSLKGSGNQPQHF. DNA of the CDR3: TGTGCCAGCAGCTTAAAGGGATCTGGCAATCAGCCCCAGCATTTT.

The V and J genes are TRBV7-9 and TRBJ2-7, with D possibly matching TRBD2 (5 bases). Between the trimmed V and J ends, which lost 4 bases and 0 bases, there was a span of 10 bases. Germline V lookup: CDR1 SEHNR, CDR2 FQNEAQ (reference sequence). The CDR3 sequence is 14 residues long. Here the CDR3 DNA reads TGTGCCAGCAGCTCCGAGGGAATCTCCTACGAGCAGTACTTC. Translated, it gives CASSSEGISYEQYF.

This clone has a single count. The chain couples TRBV18 to TRBJ1-3; D is uncertain. CDR3 length: 12 residues. V lost 10 bases, J lost 2 bases, and 9 bases lay in between. Germline V gives CDR1 KGHSH, CDR2 LQKENI. The CDR3 sequence: CATGSAGNTIYF. DNA for the CDR3: TGTGCCACCGGGAGTGCTGGAAACACCATATATTTT.